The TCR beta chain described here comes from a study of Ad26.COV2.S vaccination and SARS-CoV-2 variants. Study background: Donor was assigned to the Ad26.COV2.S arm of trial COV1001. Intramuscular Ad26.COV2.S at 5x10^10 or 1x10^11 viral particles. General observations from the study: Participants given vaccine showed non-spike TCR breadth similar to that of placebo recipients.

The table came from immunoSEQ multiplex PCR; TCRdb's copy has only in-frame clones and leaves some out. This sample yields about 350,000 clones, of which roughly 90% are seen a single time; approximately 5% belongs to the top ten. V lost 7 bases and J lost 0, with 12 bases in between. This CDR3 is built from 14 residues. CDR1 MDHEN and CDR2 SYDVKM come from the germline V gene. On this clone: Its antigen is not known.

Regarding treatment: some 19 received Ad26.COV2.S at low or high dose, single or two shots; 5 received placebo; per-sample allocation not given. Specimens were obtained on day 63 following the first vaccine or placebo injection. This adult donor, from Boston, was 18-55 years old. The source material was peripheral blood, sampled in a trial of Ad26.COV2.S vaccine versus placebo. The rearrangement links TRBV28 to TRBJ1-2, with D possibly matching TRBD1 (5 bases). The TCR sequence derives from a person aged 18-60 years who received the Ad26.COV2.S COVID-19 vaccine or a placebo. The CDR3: CASTIGQSNYGYTF. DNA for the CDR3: TGTGCCAGCACCATCGGACAATCTAACTATGGCTACACCTTC.